A single sample is the source of the 18 T cell receptor beta chains below, sequenced in a study of T cell responses to AZD1222 COVID-19 vaccine. Sequencing used immunoSEQ multiplex PCR; TCRdb keeps in-frame clones, though not all of them. The sample lists under 150,000 clones, about 90% occurring once. The sample here was peripheral blood, taken on day 0 of AZD1222 vaccination. The receptors originated from an adult in good health.

This clone was seen a handful of times. Other DNA variants within this sample encode the same CDR3. The V gene is TRBV30, the J gene TRBJ2-2; no clear D gene. Germline values: CDR1 GTSNPN, CDR2 SVGIG (reference sequence). The CDR3 is 10 amino acids. V shed 5 bases and J shed 5 bases, with 3 bases lying between them. CDR3 DNA sequence: TGTGCCTGGGGGACCGGGGAGCTGTTTTTT. It yields the protein CAWGTGELFF.

The chain combines TRBV28 with TRBJ2-7; 7 positions match TRBD1. From germline, CDR1 is MDHEN and CDR2 SYDVKM. V was clipped by 6 bases and J by 7 bases; unmatched bases: 9. This CDR3 contains 13 residues. Here the CDR3 reads CASRMMGQLEQYF. The CDR3 nucleotides are TGTGCCAGCAGGATGATGGGACAGCTAGAGCAGTACTTC.

This clone is a singleton in its sample. The chain joins TRBV25-1 to TRBJ2-7, with D possibly TRBD2 on 5 matching bases. Germline V gene data show CDR1 as MGHDK and CDR2 as SYGVNS. Trimming pared 8 bases from V and 7 bases from J, leaving 18 bases between. This CDR3 is built from 13 residues. CDR3 DNA sequence: TGTGCCAGCGGACTTGAAGATTTGGGGGAGCAGTACTTC. This encodes CASGLEDLGEQYF.

The chain joins TRBV24-1 to TRBJ2-1; D is undetermined. The CDR3 has 13 residues. V lost 7 bases and J lost 7, with 13 bases in between. Per germline, CDR1 KGHDR and CDR2 SFDVKD. The CDR3 spells CATSSYLQNEQFF. Written as DNA, the CDR3 is TGTGCCACCAGCTCCTATCTCCAAAATGAGCAGTTCTTC.

Turning to this clone: One end of the junction is discordant with germline, which a read error may explain. The V and J genes are TRBV28 and TRBJ2-7; the match to TRBD2 covers 7 bases. Germline V gene data show CDR1 as MDHEN and CDR2 as SYDVKM. The CDR3 sequence is 15 residues long. CDR3 sequence reads: CASNLAGVNSYEQYF. CDR3 nucleotide sequence: TGTGCCAGCAATTTAGCGGGTGTAAACTCCTACGAGCAGTACTTC.

The chain links TRBV15 to TRBJ1-4; the D gene is possibly TRBD1 (5 bases). CDR1 LNHNV and CDR2 YYDKDF come from the germline V gene (reference sequence). Trimming stripped 3 bases from V and 0 bases from J, with 11 bases between. The CDR3 loop spans 16 amino acids. This chain's CDR3 is CATSRARGATNEKLFF. The CDR3 nucleotides are TGTGCCACCAGCAGGGCCCGGGGCGCAACTAATGAAAAACTGTTTTTT.

The chain employs TRBV21-1 and TRBJ1-6. TRBV21-1 constitutes a pseudogene. The CDR3 is 17 residues long. The DNA of the CDR3 is TGTGCCAGCAGCAAAGAGGAGGGAGGACCTTATAATTCACCCCTCCACTTT. Its translation is CASSKEEGGPYNSPLHF.

The rearrangement links TRBV7-9 to TRBJ1-1; D gene uncertain. Germline CDR1 and CDR2: SEHNR and FQNEAQ (reference sequence). The V end lost 5 bases, the J end lost 5 bases, and 9 bases lay between the germline ends. The CDR3 consists of 12 residues. The CDR3 nucleotides read TGTGCCAGCAGCCCAGGAGCGACTGAAGCTTTCTTT. Translated, it gives CASSPGATEAFF.

The rearrangement links TRBV6-4 to TRBJ1-1; D is perhaps TRBD1 (6 bases). The V gene's germline CDR1 is MRHNA and CDR2 SNTAGT. There are 13 residues in the CDR3. With 3 bases removed from V and 12 bases from J, the gap between germline ends came to 17 bases. CDR3 sequence: CASSEGGGRGTFF. The CDR3 DNA reads as TGTGCCAGCAGTGAAGGAGGGGGAAGGGGAACTTTCTTT.

This clone was counted only a few times. This chain uses TRBV7-9 with TRBJ2-3; TRBD2 matches at 7 bases. The J segment lost 5 bases and the V segment lost 5 bases, leaving 13 bases of the junction unmatched. This CDR3 spans 16 amino acids. Germline CDR1 reads SEHNR; CDR2 reads FQNEAQ (reference sequence). The CDR3 loop is CASSQAGGSSIDTQYF. For the CDR3, the DNA is TGTGCCAGCAGCCAGGCCGGCGGGAGCTCAATAGATACGCAGTATTTT.

The chain links TRBV28 to TRBJ2-1, with 12 bases lining up with TRBD2. Germline V gene lookup returns CDR1 MDHEN and CDR2 SYDVKM. This CDR3 is 15 amino acids long. V shed 6 bases and J 4 bases; nucleotides not matched to a gene: 4. The CDR3 protein is CASRDGLAGYNEQFF. The CDR3 DNA sequence: TGTGCCAGCAGGGACGGACTAGCGGGATACAATGAGCAGTTCTTC.

This clone was counted only a few times. J is TRBJ2-5 and V is TRBV3-1 (or the pseudogene TRBV3-2), with 11 bases matching TRBD2. After removal of 4 bases from V and 2 bases from J, the junction contained 9 bases not matched to a gene. The CDR3 totals 17 residues. In germline, CDR1 is LGHDT, CDR2 YNNKEL (reference sequence). The CDR3 is CASSRASGGFQQETQYF. CDR3 bases: TGTGCCAGCAGCCGAGCTAGCGGGGGGTTCCAACAAGAGACCCAGTACTTC.

The CDR3 protein is CASSQEMPTGHTQYF. The CDR3 DNA is TGTGCCAGCAGCCAAGAAATGCCCACGGGACATACGCAGTATTTT. The rearrangement uses TRBV4-2 and TRBJ2-3; either TRBD1 or TRBD2 may supply D (5 bases each). Trimming took 0 bases from V and 7 from J, leaving 14 bases between them. The length of the CDR3 is 15 residues. The germline V gene has CDR1 LGHNA and CDR2 YNFKEQ.

This clone has a single count. The V gene is TRBV11-3, the J gene TRBJ2-2; no reliable D call. The germline V and J ends were trimmed by 1 base and 4 bases, with 7 bases remaining between them. This CDR3 region has 14 residues. CDR1 is SGHNT and CDR2 is YENEEA in the germline V gene. CDR3 nucleotide sequence: TGTGCCAGCAGCTTAGGGGCCTTCACCGGGGAGCTGTTTTTT. Protein product: CASSLGAFTGELFF.

The chain joins TRBV7-3 to TRBJ2-3; D tentatively reads TRBD1 or TRBD2 (6 bases each). Germline CDR1 reads SGHTA; CDR2 reads FQGTGA. The CDR3 has 14 residues. The V gene lost 6 bases and the J gene lost 5 bases, with 15 bases spanning the gap. The CDR3 reads CASSLSGGGDTQYF. CDR3 bases: TGTGCCAGCAGTCTTAGCGGAGGGGGAGATACGCAGTATTTT.

This clone occurred once. The V gene is TRBV28, the J gene TRBJ1-2; 7 bases are shared with TRBD1. The CDR3 is 13 residues long. V lost 6 bases to trimming and J lost 7 bases; unmatched junction nucleotides: 8. Germline V lookup: CDR1 MDHEN, CDR2 SYDVKM. CDR3 loop: CASSRGRGIGYTF. The DNA of the CDR3 is TGTGCCAGCAGCAGAGGCAGGGGGATTGGCTACACCTTC.

The chain joins TRBV10-3 to TRBJ1-1; D is ambiguous. The germline V gene encodes CDR1 ENHRY and CDR2 SYGVKD. This CDR3 region has 11 residues. V lost 4 bases to trimming and J lost 8 bases, with 8 bases between them. In DNA, the CDR3 is TGTGCCATCAGTGGGGGAGGCGAAGCTTTCTTT. Translating gives CAISGGGEAFF.

This rearrangement joins TRBV27 to TRBJ1-3, with D perhaps TRBD1 (6 bases). With 4 bases removed from V and 2 bases from J, the gap between germline ends came to 12 bases. This CDR3 has 15 residues. Per the germline V gene, CDR1 is MNHEY and CDR2 is SMNVEV (reference sequence). CDR3 DNA sequence: TGTGCCAGCAGTTGGGGGGCCGCTCCTGGAAACACCATATATTTT. Translation: CASSWGAAPGNTIYF.